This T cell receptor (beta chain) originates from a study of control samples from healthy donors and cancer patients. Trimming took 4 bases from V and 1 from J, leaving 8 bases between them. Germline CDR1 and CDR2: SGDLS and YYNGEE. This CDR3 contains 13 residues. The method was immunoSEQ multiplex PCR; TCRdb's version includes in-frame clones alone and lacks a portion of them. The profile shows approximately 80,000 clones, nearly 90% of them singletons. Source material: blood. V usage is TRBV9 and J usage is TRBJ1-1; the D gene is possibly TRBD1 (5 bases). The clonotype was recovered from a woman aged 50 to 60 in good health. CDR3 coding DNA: TGTGCCAGCAGCTTAACAGGGAACACTGAAGCTTTCTTT. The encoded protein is CASSLTGNTEAFF. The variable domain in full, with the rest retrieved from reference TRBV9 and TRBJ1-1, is DSGVTQTPKHLITATGQRVTLRCSPRSGDLSVYWYQQSLDQGLQFLIQYYNGEERAKGNILERFSAQQFPDLHSELNLSSLELGDSALYFCASSLTGNTEAFFGQGTRLTVV.